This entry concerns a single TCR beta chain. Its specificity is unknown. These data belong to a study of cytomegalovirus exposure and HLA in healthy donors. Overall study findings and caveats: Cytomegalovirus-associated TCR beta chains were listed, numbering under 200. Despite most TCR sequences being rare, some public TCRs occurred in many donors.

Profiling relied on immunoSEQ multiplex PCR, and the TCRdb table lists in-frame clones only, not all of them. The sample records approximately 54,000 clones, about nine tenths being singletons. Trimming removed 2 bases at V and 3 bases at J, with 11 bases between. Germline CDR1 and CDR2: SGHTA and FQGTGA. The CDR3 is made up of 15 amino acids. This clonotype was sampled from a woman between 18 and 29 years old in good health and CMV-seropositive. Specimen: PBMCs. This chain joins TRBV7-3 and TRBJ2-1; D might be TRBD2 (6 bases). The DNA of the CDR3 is TGTGCCAGCAGCTTAGAGGTCGGGGGCTACAATGAGCAGTTCTTC. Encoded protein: CASSLEVGGYNEQFF.